The next 30 T cell receptor beta chains were all read from a single sample in a study of regulatory T cells in long-lasting Graves disease. Researchers made TCR beta libraries by using iRepertoire HTBI primers and running Arm-PCR on CDR3 regions. TCRdb reanalysed the multiplex PCR reads using MiXCR and keeps one entry per CDR3 protein. The table lists about 430,000 distinct CDR3 sequences, approximately 16% of them singletons. As for time point: newly diagnosed GD, antithyroid drugs for less than 3 months. PBMCs were the source of the RNA used for TCR sequencing. This same sample was also taken into another study, of T cells in Graves' hyperthyroidism and ophthalmopathy.

The sample in question was peripheral blood mononuclear cells (PBMCs), obtained at new diagnosis, from a patient treated with antithyroid drugs. The receptors were sampled from a woman aged 40 to 50 with Graves disease.

J is TRBJ1-2 and V is TRBV7-2; 10 nucleotides agree with TRBD1. Per germline, CDR1 SGHTA and CDR2 FQGNSA. The CDR3 contains 14 residues. The J segment lost 13 bases and the V segment lost 3 bases, leaving 11 bases of the junction unmatched. The chain's CDR3 is CASSLSPGQGSSTF. DNA of the CDR3: TGTGCCAGCAGCTTGTCTCCGGGACAGGGGAGTAGCACCTTC.

At least ten counts were recorded for this clonotype. The J gene is TRBJ2-3, the V gene TRBV6-2 or TRBV6-3; D might be TRBD2 (6 bases). Trimming took 5 bases from V and 2 from J, leaving 20 bases between them. Germline V CDR1 and CDR2: MNHEY, SVGEGT. The CDR3 has 17 residues. The DNA for the CDR3 is TGTGCCAGCAGTGGATGGACTAAATTCGAAAACACAGATACGCAGTATTTT. Its protein product is CASSGWTKFENTDTQYF.

This clonotype was picked up one time. Possible read error: a much larger clone is one base away. The V call is TRBV7-2, the J call TRBJ2-1; no firm D call. Germline V gene sequence: CDR1 SGHTA, CDR2 FQGNSA. This CDR3 has 16 amino acids. The CDR3 sequence is CASSLVSSSTYNEQLF. CDR3 in DNA: TGTGCCAGCAGCTTAGTGTCCTCCTCTACCTACAATGAGCAGCTCTTC.

This clonotype was seen a handful of times. This may be a read error, as it is one base from a much larger clone. The V gene is TRBV28, the J gene TRBJ1-1, with TRBD1 matching over 9 bases. Germline-derived CDR1 and CDR2 are MDHEN and SYDVKM. This CDR3 has 15 residues. For the CDR3, the DNA is TGTGCCAACAGTTCCCTCACAGGGGGCCTCACTGAAGCTTTCTTT. Amino acids: CANSSLTGGLTEAFF.

This clonotype was picked up many times. V is TRBV20-1 and J is TRBJ2-7; TRBD1 matches at 7 bases. In germline, CDR1 is DFQATT, CDR2 SNEGSKA (reference sequence). V dropped 7 bases and J dropped 3; count of bases not matched to a gene: 6. This CDR3 spans 12 amino acids. CDR3 protein: CSVRDRDYEQYF. The CDR3 DNA is TGCAGTGTGAGAGACAGGGACTACGAGCAGTACTTC.

Many counts were recorded for this clonotype. The rearrangement joins TRBV7-8 to TRBJ2-1; 9 nucleotides match TRBD2. Losses at the gene ends were 6 bases for V and 8 bases for J; bases not matched to a gene: 11. Germline values: CDR1 SGHVS, CDR2 FQNEAQ. This CDR3 comprises 15 residues. CDR3 residues: CASRPAGTSFHEQFF. Here the CDR3 DNA reads TGTGCCAGCAGGCCTGCTGGGACTAGCTTCCATGAGCAGTTCTTC.

The V gene is TRBV6-9, the J gene TRBJ1-5; possibly TRBD1 for D (6 bases). CDR3 size: 15 residues. The germline V gene has CDR1 MNHGY and CDR2 SVAAGI. The ends were cut back, 4 bases at V and 6 bases at J, with 16 bases in the middle. The CDR3 sequence: CASSFTGRIRQPQHF. In DNA, the CDR3 is TGTGCCAGCAGTTTTACAGGGAGGATACGTCAGCCCCAGCATTTT.

V and J are TRBV15 and TRBJ1-5; D gene unclear. V gave up 0 bases and J gave up 3 bases, with 3 bases separating them. Germline V CDR1 and CDR2: LNHNV, YYDKDF (reference sequence). This CDR3 spans 13 amino acids. DNA for the CDR3: TGTGCCACCAGCAGAGATCTCAATCAGCCCCAGCATTTT. It is translated as CATSRDLNQPQHF.

Ten or more counts support this clonotype. The genes are TRBV7-3 and TRBJ2-7; no reliable D call. The V and J ends lost 0 bases and 3 bases respectively, with 6 bases between them. Germline V gene lookup returns CDR1 SGHTA and CDR2 FQGTGA. The CDR3 is 13 amino acids. CDR3: CASSLTDRYEQYF. CDR3 DNA sequence: TGTGCCAGCAGCTTAACCGACCGCTACGAGCAGTACTTC.

This clonotype appeared once. A read error likely explains this, since a far larger clone differs by one base. V and J are TRBV27 and TRBJ2-5, with 12 bases aligning to TRBD2. The ends lost 5 bases at V and 7 bases at J; junction bases unmatched: 17. This CDR3 spans 18 amino acids. CDR1 is MNHEY and CDR2 is SMNVEV in the germline V gene (reference sequence). CDR3 sequence reads: CASSPSPRLAGVGGTQYF. As DNA, the CDR3 is TGTGCCAGCAGTCCTAGTCCTAGACTAGCGGGAGTCGGGGGGACCCAGTACTTC.

This chain uses TRBV9 with TRBJ2-1; possibly TRBD2 for D (6 bases). The germline V and J ends were trimmed by 3 bases and 3 bases, with 16 bases remaining between them. This CDR3 comprises 16 residues. Germline lookup yields CDR1 SGDLS and CDR2 YYNGEE. CDR3 region: CASSAPGPAGYNEQFF. The CDR3 DNA follows: TGTGCCAGCAGCGCTCCGGGACCAGCGGGCTACAATGAGCAGTTCTTC.

This clonotype was recorded at least ten times. This rearrangement joins TRBV9 to TRBJ2-3; 7 positions match TRBD1. The CDR3 covers 17 residues. Germline CDR1 SGDLS, CDR2 YYNGEE. V gave up 4 bases and J gave up 0 bases; unmatched junction bases: 11. The CDR3: CASSPRGSITSTDTQYF. CDR3 DNA sequence: TGTGCCAGCAGCCCCAGGGGGTCTATCACTAGCACAGATACGCAGTATTTT. Full variable domain (rest looked up from reference TRBV9 and TRBJ2-3): DSGVTQTPKHLITATGQRVTLRCSPRSGDLSVYWYQQSLDQGLQFLIQYYNGEERAKGNILERFSAQQFPDLHSELNLSSLELGDSALYFCASSPRGSITSTDTQYFGPGTRLTVL.

This clonotype is a singleton in its sample. The rearrangement uses TRBV7-3 and TRBJ2-5; maybe TRBD2 (6 bases). This CDR3 has 15 amino acids. Germline V gene data show CDR1 as SGHTA and CDR2 as FQGTGA. V lost 5 bases, J lost 5 bases, and 18 bases lay in between. The CDR3 loop reads CASSQAPGVQETQYF. The CDR3 region has the DNA TGTGCCAGCAGCCAGGCCCCGGGAGTCCAGGAGACCCAGTACTTC.

V gene TRBV2 combines with J gene TRBJ2-5; D gene ambiguous. Trimming took off 0 bases at V and 3 bases at J, with 11 bases between the two ends. The V gene's germline CDR1 is SNHLY and CDR2 FYNNEI. There are 15 residues in the CDR3. The CDR3 sequence is CASSEALGSKETQYF. In DNA form, the CDR3 reads TGTGCCAGCAGTGAAGCCCTGGGCAGTAAAGAGACCCAGTACTTC.

This clonotype appeared once. A read error may explain this, as a much larger clone is one base away. The rearrangement uses TRBV19 and TRBJ2-1; TRBD2 aligns across 13 bases. CDR1 and CDR2 (germline): LNHDA, SQIVND (reference sequence). The CDR3 length is 16 residues. The CDR3 reads CVSRLQLAGGPGEQFF. The CDR3 region has the DNA TGTGTCAGTAGGCTTCAACTAGCGGGAGGGCCGGGGGAGCAGTTCTTC.

The sample holds a few counts of this clonotype. V is TRBV5-6 and J is TRBJ2-5; D uncertain. The CDR3 is made up of 14 amino acids. V was pared by 0 bases and J by 5 bases, with 11 bases between. Looked up from germline, CDR1 is SGHDT and CDR2 is YYEEEE. The CDR3 coding sequence is TGTGCCAGCAGCTTGGAGGTGGCTGTGGAGACCCAGTACTTC. The encoded protein is CASSLEVAVETQYF.

This clonotype was recorded only once. The chain employs TRBV4-2 and TRBJ2-5; D not resolved. CDR1 LGHNA and CDR2 YNFKEQ come from the germline V gene. The CDR3 contains 14 residues. V was clipped by 0 bases and J by 5 bases, with 10 bases between them. CDR3 sequence (DNA): TGTGCCAGCAGCCAAGATGGGCTAGGGGAGACCCAGTACTTC. Encoded protein: CASSQDGLGETQYF.

The chain recombines TRBV9 with TRBJ2-7; 8 bases align to TRBD2. Germline CDR1 SGDLS, CDR2 YYNGEE. The V gene end was trimmed by 2 bases and the J gene end by 5 bases; junction bases not matched to a gene: 9. This CDR3 has 15 amino acids. CDR3: CASSVNGLAFDEQYF. CDR3 bases: TGTGCCAGCAGCGTTAATGGACTAGCATTCGACGAGCAGTACTTC.

V gene TRBV20-1 combines with J gene TRBJ2-5, with a possible D match to TRBD1 (6 bases). Trimming removed 8 bases from V and 5 bases from J, with 15 bases in between. Germline V gene sequence: CDR1 DFQATT, CDR2 SNEGSKA (reference sequence). This CDR3 has 12 amino acids. The CDR3 reads CSYLRGMETQYF. For the CDR3, the DNA is TGCAGTTACTTGAGGGGGATGGAGACCCAGTACTTC.

This chain joins TRBV20-1 and TRBJ2-2; 7 nucleotides agree with TRBD2. The CDR3 is 15 amino acids. V trimming: 0 bases; J trimming: 3 bases; junction bases outside the gene matches: 4. Germline loops: CDR1 DFQATT, CDR2 SNEGSKA (reference sequence). As DNA, the CDR3 is TGCAGTGCTAGAGAGGGAGGGGCCCACACCGGGGAGCTGTTTTTT. Translation gives CSAREGGAHTGELFF.

In its sample, this clonotype was seen a few times. V and J are TRBV12-5 and TRBJ1-5; D is unclear. V was shortened by 2 bases and J by 0 bases, with 5 bases between the two germline ends. The V gene's germline CDR1 is LGHNT and CDR2 FRNRAP. There are 14 residues in the CDR3. The CDR3 loop reads CASGLRDSNQPQHF. CDR3 sequence (DNA): TGTGCTAGTGGTTTGCGGGATAGCAATCAGCCCCAGCATTTT.

This clonotype was observed many times. The chain has TRBV29-1 and TRBJ2-1, with D perhaps matching TRBD1 (6 bases). This CDR3 has 15 residues. V gave up 6 bases and J gave up 8 bases, with 23 bases separating them. CDR1 and CDR2 from the germline V gene are SQVTM and ANQGSEA. This CDR3 reads CSVPPDGQRVDEQFF. For the CDR3, the DNA is TGCAGCGTCCCCCCCGACGGACAGAGAGTCGATGAGCAGTTCTTC.

This clonotype was counted many times. The chain recombines TRBV7-2 with TRBJ2-5; 10 bases fit TRBD2. Germline V gene sequence: CDR1 SGHTA, CDR2 FQGNSA. This CDR3 is built from 17 residues. Trimming removed 2 bases from V and 5 bases from J; junction bases left unmatched: 11. The CDR3 DNA reads as TGTGCCAGCAGCTTATCCCTTAGGGCTAGCGGGGGCGAGACCCAGTACTTC. It yields the protein CASSLSLRASGGETQYF.

With regard to this clonotype: One junction end disagrees with the germline gene, perhaps due to a read error. V gene TRBV3-1 combines with J gene TRBJ2-1, with D maybe TRBD2 (6 bases). This CDR3 contains 15 residues. The germline V gene encodes CDR1 LGHDT and CDR2 YNNKEL (reference sequence). CDR3 sequence reads: CASSQGVRGGNERFF. DNA for the CDR3: TGTGCCAGCAGCCAAGGGGTTCGGGGAGGCAATGAGCGGTTCTTC.

Ten or more counts support this clonotype. The V call is TRBV11-2, the J call TRBJ1-2, with TRBD1 as a possible D gene (6 bases). The germline gives CDR1 SGHAT, CDR2 FQNNGV. The CDR3 sequence is 12 residues long. V shed 7 bases and J shed 7 bases, with 13 bases lying between them. The CDR3 reads CASNRDRFGYTF. CDR3 DNA: TGTGCCAGCAACCGAGACAGGTTTGGCTACACCTTC.

This clonotype was seen repeatedly, ten times or more. This chain uses TRBV12-3 or TRBV12-4 with TRBJ2-5; TRBD2 matches 12 bases. CDR3 length: 20 amino acids. Trimming cost V 6 bases and J 4 bases; bases outside gene matches: 21. The CDR3 here is CASSLGGVLAGGGPGETQYF. The CDR3 region has the DNA TGTGCCAGCAGCCTAGGGGGGGTCCTAGCGGGAGGGGGGCCCGGAGAGACCCAGTACTTC.

The rearrangement links TRBV6-1 to TRBJ2-2; D might be TRBD2 (5 bases). Germline CDR1 and CDR2: MNHNS and SASEGT. The CDR3 loop spans 13 amino acids. Trimming removed 8 bases at V and 6 bases at J, with 13 bases between. CDR3 nucleotide sequence: TGTGCCAGCGGTGGGCGGGCGGCCGGGGAGCTGTTTTTT. Translated: CASGGRAAGELFF.

There are many counts of this clonotype. V is TRBV14 and J is TRBJ2-1; 8 bases line up with TRBD2. This CDR3 spans 17 amino acids. Germline V gene lookup returns CDR1 SGHDN and CDR2 FVKESK. V was clipped by 1 base and J by 2 bases; unmatched bases: 7. The CDR3 here is CASSQGLAGLTYNEQFF. Written as DNA, the CDR3 is TGTGCCAGCAGCCAAGGATTAGCGGGACTTACCTACAATGAGCAGTTCTTC. Combining the CDR3 with reference TRBV14 and TRBJ2-1 gives the whole variable domain EAGVTQFPSHSVIEKGQTVTLRCDPISGHDNLYWYRRVMGKEIKFLLHFVKESKQDESGMPNNRFLAERTGGTYSTLKVQPAELEDSGVYFCASSQGLAGLTYNEQFFGPGTRLTVL.

This clonotype was picked up many times. The rearrangement links TRBV7-2 to TRBJ2-7, with 8 positions matching TRBD2. With V trimmed by 0 bases and J by 5 bases, 3 bases remained unmatched. The V gene's germline CDR1 is SGHTA and CDR2 FQGNSA. The CDR3 spans 14 residues. CDR3 coding DNA: TGTGCCAGCAGCTTAGCGGGGACTAGGAACGAGCAGTACTTC. Translated: CASSLAGTRNEQYF.

The table lists this clonotype with a few counts. DNA for the CDR3: TGCGCCAGCAGCTTGAATAAGCGGGAGACCCAGTACTTC. Its protein product is CASSLNKRETQYF. The chain recombines TRBV5-1 with TRBJ2-5; TRBD2 might be the D (5 bases). The CDR3 spans 13 residues. V lost 1 base and J 5 bases, leaving 9 bases between the germline ends. The germline CDR1 and CDR2 sequences are SGHRS and YFSETQ. Filled out from reference TRBV5-1 and TRBJ2-5, the complete variable domain reads KAGVTQTPRYLIKTRGQQVTLSCSPISGHRSVSWYQQTPGQGLQFLFEYFSETQRNKGNFPGRFSGRQFSNSRSEMNVSTLELGDSALYLCASSLNKRETQYFGPGTRLLVL.